What follows are 27 T cell receptor beta chains derived from one specimen sequenced in a study of shared clonotypes between healthy human individuals. This table comes from immunoSEQ multiplex PCR, and its TCRdb copy is limited to in-frame clones, with some not included. Among more than 500,000 clones, about 96% were seen once, and the ten largest hold nearly 0.065%. Sequenced sample: naive CD4+ T cells sorted from blood. The subset denotes: CD45RA+ positively selected. The receptors derive from a woman aged 25-40 years in good health.

The V call is TRBV27, the J call TRBJ1-6; no clear D. V dropped 2 bases and J dropped 7 bases, with 12 bases sitting between them. The CDR3 has 15 amino acids. The germline gives CDR1 MNHEY, CDR2 SMNVEV (reference sequence). The CDR3 reads CASSLEVNWNSPLHF. CDR3 DNA: TGTGCCAGCAGTTTAGAGGTTAACTGGAATTCACCCCTCCACTTT.

J is TRBJ2-1 and V is TRBV12-5; 11 nucleotides line up with TRBD2. The CDR3 has 16 amino acids. Trimming took 1 base from V and 5 from J; bases not matched to a gene: 4. The germline V gene encodes CDR1 LGHNT and CDR2 FRNRAP. CDR3 in DNA: TGTGCTAGTGGTTTGGGGGGACTAGCGGCTGACAATGAGCAGTTCTTC. This encodes CASGLGGLAADNEQFF.

The rearrangement links TRBV29-1 to TRBJ2-7; D not resolved. V lost 8 bases, J lost 2 bases, and 13 bases lay in between. The CDR3 is made up of 12 amino acids. CDR1 and CDR2 (germline): SQVTM, ANQGSEA. The CDR3 DNA follows: TGCAGCCCCAGATCAAGCCCCTACGAGCAGTACTTC. Encoded protein: CSPRSSPYEQYF.

The chain recombines TRBV5-1 with TRBJ2-2, with D hard to call. The CDR3 is 16 residues long. The V and J ends lost 0 bases and 2 bases respectively, with 11 bases between them. In germline, CDR1 is SGHRS, CDR2 YFSETQ. CDR3 loop: CASSLAVGINTGELFF. The DNA of the CDR3 is TGCGCCAGCAGCTTGGCCGTGGGGATCAACACCGGGGAGCTGTTTTTT.

The V and J genes are TRBV5-4 and TRBJ2-7, with D tentatively TRBD2 (6 bases). With 4 bases removed from V and 0 bases from J, the gap between germline ends came to 14 bases. Per the germline V gene, CDR1 is SGHNT and CDR2 is YYREEE (reference sequence). This CDR3 spans 15 amino acids. CDR3 nucleotide sequence: TGTGCCAGCAGCGTGAAGGCGGGGTTCTCCTACGAGCAGTACTTC. Amino acids: CASSVKAGFSYEQYF.

The rearrangement joins TRBV9 to TRBJ2-3; D remains ambiguous. Trimming took off 3 bases at V and 0 bases at J, with 5 bases between the two ends. The germline gives CDR1 SGDLS, CDR2 YYNGEE. This CDR3 has 13 residues. CDR3 coding DNA: TGTGCCAGCAGCGCAACTAGCACAGATACGCAGTATTTT. Amino acid sequence: CASSATSTDTQYF.

The chain carries TRBV18 and TRBJ1-1; 9 nucleotides agree with TRBD1. This CDR3 spans 17 amino acids. The junction had 11 bases not matched to a gene; V was cut back by 3 bases and J by 3 bases. Germline-derived CDR1 and CDR2 are KGHSH and LQKENI. The CDR3 sequence: CASSPMDRGVGDTEAFF. CDR3 in DNA: TGTGCCAGCTCACCTATGGACAGGGGAGTTGGAGACACTGAAGCTTTCTTT.

CDR3 sequence: CASSYSGQTTEQYF. CDR3 DNA: TGTGCCAGCAGTTACTCCGGACAGACCACCGAGCAGTACTTC. The rearrangement uses TRBV6-6 and TRBJ2-7; weak D call: TRBD1 (6 bases). The germline gives CDR1 MNHNY, CDR2 SVGAGI (reference sequence). This CDR3 comprises 14 residues. V lost 0 bases to trimming and J lost 6 bases, with 12 bases between them.

This rearrangement joins TRBV29-1 to TRBJ2-5; 7 bases match TRBD2. The CDR3 is 14 amino acids. With V trimmed by 3 bases and J by 1 base, 5 bases remained unmatched. The V gene's germline CDR1 is SQVTM and CDR2 ANQGSEA. CDR3 protein: CSVEAGARQETQYF. Here the CDR3 DNA reads TGCAGCGTTGAGGCGGGAGCCCGCCAAGAGACCCAGTACTTC.

This clone was detected a few times. The V gene is TRBV5-1, the J gene TRBJ1-3; D gene uncertain. The CDR3 has 15 amino acids. Germline CDR1 reads SGHRS; CDR2 reads YFSETQ. Trimming pared 0 bases from V and 0 bases from J, leaving 7 bases between. CDR3 bases: TGCGCCAGCAGCTTGGTTGCGGGCTCTGGAAACACCATATATTTT. The encoded protein is CASSLVAGSGNTIYF.

This clone was observed once. The chain is built from TRBV25-1 and TRBJ1-2; no reliable D call. CDR3 length equals 15 residues. Germline lookup yields CDR1 MGHDK and CDR2 SYGVNS. The ends were cut back, 8 bases at V and 3 bases at J, with 19 bases in the middle. The chain's CDR3 is CASQDPRNSYYGYTF. CDR3 DNA sequence: TGTGCCAGCCAAGACCCCAGGAACAGCTACTATGGCTACACCTTC.

This clone was seen just once. This chain uses TRBV11-2 with TRBJ1-4, with a weak D call TRBD1 (5 bases). The V and J ends lost 4 bases and 7 bases respectively, with 16 bases between them. This CDR3 is 15 amino acids long. Germline V gives CDR1 SGHAT, CDR2 FQNNGV. The CDR3 coding sequence is TGTGCCAGCAGCTCGCTAAAGGGGAAGAGTGAAAAACTGTTTTTT. Translation: CASSSLKGKSEKLFF. The entire variable domain, with the rest obtained from reference TRBV11-2 and TRBJ1-4, is as follows: EAGVAQSPRYKIIEKRQSVAFWCNPISGHATLYWYQQILGQGPKLLIQFQNNGVVDDSQLPKDRFSAERLKGVDSTLKIQPAKLEDSAVYLCASSSLKGKSEKLFFGSGTQLSVL.

The chain couples TRBV7-9 to TRBJ2-7; TRBD1 might be the D (5 bases). The V end lost 3 bases, the J end lost 4 bases, and 13 bases lay between the germline ends. The CDR3 runs to 14 residues. Germline CDR1 and CDR2: SEHNR and FQNEAQ (reference sequence). CDR3 nucleotide sequence: TGTGCCAGCAGCTTTCAGGGCCAACGGTACGAGCAGTACTTC. This gives the protein CASSFQGQRYEQYF.

This chain's CDR3 is CASSPLEGSNNQPQHF. The CDR3 DNA sequence: TGTGCCAGCTCACCGTTGGAGGGATCGAACAATCAGCCCCAGCATTTT. The V gene is TRBV18, the J gene TRBJ1-5; no clear D gene. The germline V gene encodes CDR1 KGHSH and CDR2 LQKENI. Deletions cut 3 bases from V and 3 bases from J, with 15 bases between. The CDR3 loop spans 16 amino acids.

J is TRBJ1-1 and V is TRBV18; D perhaps matches TRBD1 (5 bases). The V gene lost 3 bases and the J gene lost 1 base, with 24 bases spanning the gap. Per germline, CDR1 KGHSH and CDR2 LQKENI. This CDR3 is built from 19 residues. The CDR3 DNA sequence: TGTGCCAGCTCACCTTTTGAAGAGGTTCCCAGGGAGTCGAACACTGAAGCTTTCTTT. Residues: CASSPFEEVPRESNTEAFF.

The chain carries TRBV6-5 and TRBJ1-1; perhaps TRBD1 as D (6 bases). CDR1 is MNHEY, CDR2 SVGAGI, per germline. The CDR3 extends over 13 amino acids. With 0 bases removed from V and 6 bases from J, the gap between germline ends came to 8 bases. CDR3 DNA sequence: TGTGCCAGCAGTTACTCACAGGGCTCTGAAGCTTTCTTT. Amino acid sequence: CASSYSQGSEAFF.

This clone showed up just a few times. The V and J genes are TRBV19 and TRBJ1-1; 7 bases align to TRBD1. The J segment lost 4 bases and the V segment lost 4 bases, leaving 3 bases of the junction unmatched. Germline V CDR1 and CDR2: LNHDA, SQIVND (reference sequence). The CDR3 has 13 amino acids. CDR3 sequence: CASSTHRGTEAFF. The DNA of the CDR3 is TGTGCCAGTAGTACTCACAGGGGCACTGAAGCTTTCTTT.

This chain links TRBV5-1 with TRBJ2-5; 7 nucleotides align to TRBD1. The J call may be mistaken, given a closer DNA end match to TRBJ2-7. This CDR3 has 13 residues. Germline loops: CDR1 SGHRS, CDR2 YFSETQ. In DNA, the CDR3 is TGCGCCAGCAGCTGGGACAGCACCTACGAGCAGTACTTC. Translation gives CASSWDSTYEQYF.

The table lists this clone with a few counts. V is TRBV2 and J is TRBJ1-5, with 8 nucleotides matching TRBD1. The germline CDR1 and CDR2 sequences are SNHLY and FYNNEI. This CDR3 contains 13 residues. V lost 7 bases, J lost 10 bases, and 9 bases stayed unmatched. This CDR3 is CASTPDRVNPQHF. The CDR3 DNA reads TGTGCCAGCACCCCGGACAGGGTTAATCCCCAGCATTTT. Supplemented by reference TRBV2 and TRBJ1-5, the full variable domain reads EPEVTQTPSHQVTQMGQEVILRCVPISNHLYFYWYRQILGQKVEFLVSFYNNEISEKSEIFDDQFSVERPDGSNFTLKIRSTKLEDSAMYFCASTPDRVNPQHFGDGTRLSIL.

The CDR3 DNA reads as TGTGCCAGCAGCCCCAGCGTAACAGGGGGAGGCTACACCTTC. Protein product: CASSPSVTGGGYTF. The chain links TRBV7-9 to TRBJ1-2; 8 positions agree with TRBD1. This CDR3 has 14 amino acids. The V gene's germline CDR1 is SEHNR and CDR2 FQNEAQ (reference sequence). The junction had 10 bases not matched to a gene; V was cut back by 5 bases and J by 8 bases.

The CDR3 loop is CASSTWTSAYNEQFF. The CDR3 bases are TGTGCCAGCAGCACCTGGACTAGCGCCTACAATGAGCAGTTCTTC. The chain uses TRBV7-2 and TRBJ2-1; 9 bases match TRBD2. V gave up 5 bases and J gave up 2 bases; unmatched junction bases: 4. Germline V gene lookup returns CDR1 SGHTA and CDR2 FQGNSA. The CDR3 length is 15 residues.

The chain is built from TRBV6-1 and TRBJ1-1; D call uncertain. Germline-derived CDR1 and CDR2 are MNHNS and SASEGT. V lost 4 bases and J lost 4, with 13 bases in between. CDR3 size: 14 residues. CDR3 protein: CASSASTLGTEAFF. As DNA, the CDR3 is TGTGCCAGCAGTGCTTCAACCTTGGGCACTGAAGCTTTCTTT.

This clone was seen only once. The rearrangement uses TRBV5-6 and TRBJ2-1; D call uncertain. V lost 3 bases and J 7 bases, leaving 11 bases between the germline ends. CDR1 SGHDT and CDR2 YYEEEE come from the germline V gene. The CDR3 is 13 amino acids. CDR3 sequence (DNA): TGTGCCAGCAGCTCCTTTATGGGGAATGAGCAGTTCTTC. Translation gives CASSSFMGNEQFF.

The rearrangement joins TRBV29-1 to TRBJ2-7; D not certain. V lost 0 bases, J lost 7 bases, and 10 bases lay in between. Per germline, CDR1 SQVTM and CDR2 ANQGSEA. The CDR3 is 12 amino acids. CDR3 amino acids: CSVEDNLSEQYF. In DNA form, the CDR3 reads TGCAGCGTTGAAGATAACCTCTCGGAGCAGTACTTC.

This clone was counted a single time. The chain employs TRBV18 and TRBJ2-7, with D perhaps TRBD1 or TRBD2 (6 bases each). The CDR3 is 15 residues long. V lost 0 bases to trimming and J lost 5 bases, with 14 bases between them. The V gene's germline CDR1 is KGHSH and CDR2 LQKENI. The CDR3 nucleotides are TGTGCCAGCTCACCACCGGAGGGGGTTAGAAACGAGCAGTACTTC. This gives the protein CASSPPEGVRNEQYF.

This chain joins TRBV27 and TRBJ2-7, with 8 bases lining up with TRBD2. Trimming removed 5 bases from V and 3 bases from J; junction bases left unmatched: 6. The CDR3 runs 14 residues. Germline V gives CDR1 MNHEY, CDR2 SMNVEV (reference sequence). CDR3 coding DNA: TGTGCCAGCAGTCCGGGACTAGTCGTCTACGAGCAGTACTTC. As protein: CASSPGLVVYEQYF.

This clone occurred a few times. The V gene is TRBV19, the J gene TRBJ2-2; D gene ambiguous. The V gene lost 6 bases and the J gene lost 1 base, with 9 bases spanning the gap. Germline V gives CDR1 LNHDA, CDR2 SQIVND (reference sequence). CDR3 length: 14 amino acids. CDR3 DNA sequence: TGTGCCAGTAGACATCCAGGGAACACCGGGGAGCTGTTTTTT. Its translation is CASRHPGNTGELFF.